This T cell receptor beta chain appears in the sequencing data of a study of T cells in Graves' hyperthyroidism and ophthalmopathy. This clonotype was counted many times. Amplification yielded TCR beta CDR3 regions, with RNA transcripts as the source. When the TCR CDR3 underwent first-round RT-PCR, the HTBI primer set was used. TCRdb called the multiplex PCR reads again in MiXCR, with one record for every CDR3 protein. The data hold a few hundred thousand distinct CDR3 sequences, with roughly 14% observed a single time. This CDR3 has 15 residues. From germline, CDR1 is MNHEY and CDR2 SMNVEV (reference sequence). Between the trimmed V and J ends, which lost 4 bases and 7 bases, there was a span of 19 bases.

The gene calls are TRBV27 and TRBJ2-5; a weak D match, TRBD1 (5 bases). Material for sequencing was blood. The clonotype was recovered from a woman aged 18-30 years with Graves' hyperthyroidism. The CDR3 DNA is TGTGCCAGCAGTTCCACAGGACCCTTGACAATGACCCAGTACTTC. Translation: CASSSTGPLTMTQYF.